The 20 T cell receptor beta chains presented below share a single source sample, sequenced in a study of response to subunit inactivated influenza vaccine. TCRdb reprocessed the RT-PCR reads via MiXCR and lists one record per CDR3 protein. The data contain hundreds of thousands of distinct CDR3 sequences, more than 15% of them singletons. The source material was PBMCs from blood, sampled 12 days after vaccination. The source of these receptors is a man between 45 and 60 years old who received an inactivated influenza vaccine.

The chain combines TRBV4-1 with TRBJ1-2; a possible D gene is TRBD1 (5 bases). This CDR3 region has 14 residues. Germline V gene data show CDR1 as MGHRA and CDR2 as YSYEKL. V was trimmed by 0 bases and J by 8 bases, leaving 13 bases between them. CDR3 sequence reads: CASSQDQGNRGYTF. The CDR3 nucleotides are TGCGCCAGCAGCCAAGATCAGGGTAATCGCGGCTACACCTTC.

This clonotype was detected only a few times. The chain has TRBV29-1 and TRBJ2-3; D not certain. The CDR3 contains 14 residues. Germline V CDR1 and CDR2: SQVTM, ANQGSEA. Trimming stripped 0 bases from V and 2 bases from J, with 9 bases between. CDR3 nucleotides: TGCAGCGTTGAAGATGGAACAGTCACAGATACGCAGTATTTT. It is translated as CSVEDGTVTDTQYF.

In this sample, this clonotype turned up many times. This rearrangement joins TRBV12-3 or TRBV12-4 to TRBJ2-7; the D gene could be TRBD1 or TRBD2 (5 bases each). V was pared by 5 bases and J by 6 bases, with 17 bases between. There are 14 residues in the CDR3. The CDR3 here is CASSPTPWGSEQYF. The CDR3 DNA reads TGTGCCAGCAGTCCCACACCGTGGGGGTCCGAGCAGTACTTC.

The chain carries TRBV7-9 and TRBJ2-1; D remains unclear. The CDR3 sequence is 12 residues long. Trimming left V 1 base short and J 9 bases short, with 7 bases between. Germline assignment: CDR1 SEHNR and CDR2 FQNEAQ (reference sequence). CDR3 bases: TGTGCCAGCAGCTTAGGACGGAGTGAGCAGTTCTTC. This sequence encodes CASSLGRSEQFF. The full variable domain, rest sourced from reference TRBV7-9 and TRBJ2-1, is DTGVSQNPRHKITKRGQNVTFRCDPISEHNRLYWYRQTLGQGPEFLTYFQNEAQLEKSRLLSDRFSAERPKGSFSTLEIQRTEQGDSAMYLCASSLGRSEQFFGPGTRLTVL.

The rearrangement links TRBV6-2 or TRBV6-3 to TRBJ1-1; no clear D. The CDR3 runs to 14 residues. CDR1 and CDR2 (germline): MNHEY, SVGEGT. Trimming removed 8 bases at V and 10 bases at J, with 23 bases between. CDR3: CASESALRSPLAFF. The CDR3 DNA reads TGTGCCAGCGAGTCCGCCCTTCGCAGCCCCCTAGCTTTCTTT.

The V call is TRBV12-3 or TRBV12-4, the J call TRBJ2-7; 8 bases match TRBD1. CDR3 length equals 14 residues. V gave up 9 bases and J gave up 1 base; unmatched junction bases: 8. CDR3 nucleotide sequence: TGTGCCAGTGGGCGACAGGGGCTTTCCTACGAGCAGTACTTC. It encodes CASGRQGLSYEQYF.

In its sample, this clonotype was seen many times. V and J are TRBV12-3 or TRBV12-4 and TRBJ2-1; D is unclear. Deletions cut 8 bases from V and 7 bases from J, with 15 bases between. CDR3 length: 13 amino acids. CDR3 amino acids: CASLLRSRNEQFF. The CDR3 DNA is TGTGCCAGCCTGCTCAGGTCCCGTAATGAGCAGTTCTTC.

The chain couples TRBV12-3 or TRBV12-4 to TRBJ2-7; TRBD1 matches 8 bases. The J segment lost 4 bases and the V segment lost 5 bases, leaving 22 bases of the junction unmatched. This CDR3 is 19 amino acids long. The CDR3 loop reads CASSLLGNRQGTASYEQYF. The DNA for the CDR3 is TGTGCCAGCAGTCTTTTGGGGAACCGACAGGGGACGGCCTCTTACGAGCAGTACTTC.

The gene calls are TRBV11-2 and TRBJ2-1; 10 positions match TRBD2. Germline loops: CDR1 SGHAT, CDR2 FQNNGV. The CDR3 totals 18 residues. V gave up 2 bases and J gave up 5 bases; unmatched junction bases: 12. The CDR3 sequence is CASSLIPSGRAEDNEQFF. The CDR3 nucleotides are TGTGCCAGCAGCTTAATTCCCAGCGGGAGGGCTGAAGACAATGAGCAGTTCTTC.

This clonotype was counted between two and nine times. J is TRBJ1-5 and V is TRBV12-3 or TRBV12-4; no reliable D call. CDR3 size: 14 residues. The V gene lost 3 bases and the J gene lost 2 bases, with 8 bases spanning the gap. CDR3 region: CASSLRQRNQPQHF. CDR3 in DNA: TGTGCCAGCAGTTTGCGGCAGCGCAATCAGCCCCAGCATTTT.

This chain joins TRBV28 and TRBJ2-1; 8 nucleotides line up with TRBD2. The junction had 10 bases not matched to a gene; V was cut back by 5 bases and J by 7 bases. The CDR3 spans 15 residues. Germline CDR1 reads MDHEN; CDR2 reads SYDVKM. The CDR3 DNA reads TGTGCCAGCAGTCTAACGCTAGCGGGTAAAAATGAGCAGTTCTTC. Residues: CASSLTLAGKNEQFF.

This clonotype has a count of ten or more. Here the CDR3 reads CATRSGYNEQFF. The CDR3 nucleotides are TGTGCCACGCGGAGCGGCTACAATGAGCAGTTCTTC. The chain uses TRBV7-9 and TRBJ2-1; D is perhaps TRBD2 (5 bases). Germline assignment: CDR1 SEHNR and CDR2 FQNEAQ (reference sequence). This CDR3 is 12 amino acids long. V was shortened by 10 bases and J by 3 bases, with 10 bases between the two germline ends.

The rearrangement links TRBV12-3 or TRBV12-4 to TRBJ2-3; D call uncertain. CDR3 length: 16 amino acids. V was trimmed by 1 base and J by 0 bases, leaving 11 bases between them. CDR3 sequence reads: CASSLEWKTSTDTQYF. In DNA, the CDR3 is TGTGCCAGCAGTTTAGAGTGGAAAACCAGCACAGATACGCAGTATTTT.

The gene calls are TRBV29-1 and TRBJ2-2; D might be TRBD1 or TRBD2, each matching 6 bases. Germline CDR1 and CDR2: SQVTM and ANQGSEA. The CDR3 totals 18 residues. Trimming removed 6 bases at V and 2 bases at J, with 25 bases between. The CDR3 is CSVQGGSGAAFNTGELFF. CDR3 nucleotides: TGCAGCGTCCAAGGGGGGTCGGGAGCGGCATTTAACACCGGGGAGCTGTTTTTT.

This clonotype has just a few counts. The chain couples TRBV10-3 to TRBJ1-1; the D gene is possibly TRBD1 (6 bases). The V end lost 6 bases, the J end lost 3 bases, and 14 bases lay between the germline ends. In germline, CDR1 is ENHRY, CDR2 SYGVKD. The CDR3 length is 14 residues. The CDR3 nucleotides are TGTGCCATCAGCAAACAGGGAGAGGACACTGAAGCTTTCTTT. Its protein product is CAISKQGEDTEAFF.

This clonotype was found many times. J is TRBJ2-3 and V is TRBV7-2; D not certain. Trimming left V 0 bases short and J 2 bases short, with 6 bases between. The CDR3 runs 14 residues. The V gene's germline CDR1 is SGHTA and CDR2 FQGNSA. CDR3 in DNA: TGTGCCAGCAGCTTAGCCAGGTTCACAGATACGCAGTATTTT. It yields the protein CASSLARFTDTQYF. Filled out from reference TRBV7-2 and TRBJ2-3, the complete variable domain reads GAGVSQSPSNKVTEKGKDVELRCDPISGHTALYWYRQSLGQGLEFLIYFQGNSAPDKSGLPSDRFSAERTGGSVSTLTIQRTQQEDSAVYLCASSLARFTDTQYFGPGTRLTVL.

This clonotype was found many times. The chain joins TRBV21-1 to TRBJ2-5; TRBD2, the table's D call, lacks a check against the DNA. TRBV21-1 is deemed a pseudogene. The CDR3 sequence is 15 residues long. Written as DNA, the CDR3 is TGTGCCAGCAGCAAGGCGACAGACCCGGGGGAGACCCAGTACTTC. This translates into CASSKATDPGETQYF.

The chain links TRBV15 to TRBJ2-1; D assignment may be TRBD1 or TRBD2 (5 bases each). The germline gives CDR1 LNHNV, CDR2 YYDKDF (reference sequence). CDR3 size: 16 residues. V lost 5 bases, J lost 3 bases, and 17 bases lay in between. The CDR3 DNA reads TGTGCCACCAGCGCGCCGACAGTTGCGGGCTACAATGAGCAGTTCTTC. Translated, it gives CATSAPTVAGYNEQFF.

This chain joins TRBV29-1 and TRBJ2-7, with D possibly matching TRBD1 (6 bases). The ends were cut back, 4 bases at V and 3 bases at J, with 10 bases in the middle. CDR1 is SQVTM, CDR2 ANQGSEA, per germline. This CDR3 contains 12 residues. CDR3 sequence reads: CSVGTDSYEQYF. The CDR3 nucleotides are TGCAGCGTTGGGACGGACAGCTACGAGCAGTACTTC.

This clonotype was seen a handful of times. V is TRBV4-2 and J is TRBJ2-7; TRBD1 aligns across 9 bases. Germline CDR1 and CDR2: LGHNA and YNFKEQ. V lost 1 base, J lost 6 bases, and 4 bases stayed unmatched. The CDR3 runs to 14 residues. CDR3 protein: CASSQAGQGFEQYF. CDR3 nucleotide sequence: TGTGCCAGCAGCCAAGCGGGACAGGGTTTCGAGCAGTACTTC.